What follows are 23 T cell receptor beta chains derived from one specimen sequenced in a study of T cells after yellow fever vaccination. In TCRdb, the 5' RACE reads were re-called with MiXCR into one record per CDR3 protein. The repertoire holds some 240,000 distinct CDR3 sequences, with roughly 4.8% as singletons. The sample consisted of CD4+ T cells sorted from PBMCs, taken on the day of the yellow fever booster vaccination. The receptors come from a man aged 18 to 29 who received the YFV17D yellow fever vaccine.

The chain couples TRBV20-1 to TRBJ2-7; TRBD2 aligns across 8 bases. The V gene's germline CDR1 is DFQATT and CDR2 SNEGSKA (reference sequence). The junction had 2 bases not matched to a gene; V was cut back by 1 base and J by 3 bases. This CDR3 is 13 amino acids long. This CDR3 reads CSARVAGNYEQYV. The CDR3 bases are TGCAGTGCTAGAGTAGCGGGGAACTACGAGCAGTACGTC.

This clonotype was picked up many times. The genes are TRBV6-5 and TRBJ1-2; D is unresolved. From germline, CDR1 is MNHEY and CDR2 SVGAGI. The V and J ends lost 5 bases and 4 bases respectively, with 20 bases between them. The CDR3 extends over 16 amino acids. CDR3 in amino acids: CASSPSAGPAPYGYTF. The CDR3 bases are TGTGCCAGCAGTCCATCCGCTGGGCCCGCCCCCTATGGCTACACCTTC.

This clonotype was counted ten times or more. The V call is TRBV12-3 or TRBV12-4, the J call TRBJ2-5; the D gene is possibly TRBD1 (5 bases). V lost 1 base, J lost 5 bases, and 11 bases lay in between. This CDR3 has 14 amino acids. The CDR3 here is CASSLGPGKETQYF. For the CDR3, the DNA is TGTGCCAGCAGTTTAGGGCCAGGGAAGGAGACCCAGTACTTC.

CDR3 residues: CASSEGTYEQYV. The CDR3 DNA sequence: TGTGCCAGCAGCGAAGGGACTTACGAGCAGTACGTC. This chain links TRBV5-6 with TRBJ2-7, with D perhaps TRBD2 (6 bases). The CDR3 extends over 12 amino acids. CDR1 and CDR2 (germline): SGHDT, YYEEEE. V shed 4 bases and J shed 4 bases, with 9 bases lying between them.

This clonotype was counted many times. J is TRBJ1-1 and V is TRBV10-3; 8 nucleotides line up with TRBD1. This CDR3 comprises 14 residues. The V and J ends lost 2 bases and 4 bases, in that order; junction bases with no gene match: 3. Per germline, CDR1 ENHRY and CDR2 SYGVKD. In DNA, the CDR3 is TGTGCCATCAGTGAGGGACAGGGAACCACTGAAGCTTTCTTT. Protein: CAISEGQGTTEAFF.

The chain combines TRBV6-5 with TRBJ1-3, with TRBD1 identical over 10 bases. The CDR3 runs 15 residues. J gave up 7 bases and V 5 bases, and 8 bases lay outside the gene matches. CDR1 and CDR2 from the germline V gene are MNHEY and SVGAGI. As DNA, the CDR3 is TGTGCCAGCAGTCCCCGGGACAGGGGTACCAACACCATATATTTT. Its translation: CASSPRDRGTNTIYF.

This chain connects TRBV5-1 to TRBJ2-6; D is ambiguous. The CDR3 runs to 15 residues. Germline V gene sequence: CDR1 SGHRS, CDR2 YFSETQ. Trimming removed 4 bases from V and 0 bases from J, with 8 bases in between. The CDR3 DNA reads as TGCGCCAGCAGCGCCCCAAGCTCTGGGGCCAACGTCCTGACTTTC. Translating it yields CASSAPSSGANVLTF.

This clonotype was seen more than once but under ten times. The rearrangement links TRBV9 to TRBJ1-3; 11 bases are shared with TRBD1. V was clipped by 3 bases and J by 4 bases; unmatched bases: 3. CDR1 SGDLS and CDR2 YYNGEE come from the germline V gene. CDR3 length: 15 residues. The CDR3 nucleotides read TGTGCCAGCAGCGGACGGACAGGGGGCGGAAACACCATATATTTT. Translating gives CASSGRTGGGNTIYF.

Ten or more counts support this clonotype. The rearrangement uses TRBV20-1 and TRBJ2-1; 10 nucleotides line up with TRBD1. The trim removed 6 bases at V and 5 bases at J, leaving 7 bases unmatched. CDR3 length: 14 residues. Germline assignment: CDR1 DFQATT and CDR2 SNEGSKA (reference sequence). In DNA, the CDR3 is TGCAGTGCGTCGGGACAGGGGAAAAACAATGAGCAGTTCTTC. It translates to CSASGQGKNNEQFF.

This clonotype has only a few counts. The chain recombines TRBV7-2 with TRBJ1-5; TRBD1 matches 7 bases. Germline CDR1 and CDR2: SGHTA and FQGNSA. CDR3 length: 17 residues. Trimming took 3 bases from V and 2 from J; bases not matched to a gene: 10. The CDR3 region is CASSLRQGRFGNQPQHF. CDR3 DNA sequence: TGTGCCAGCAGCTTGAGACAGGGCAGGTTTGGCAATCAGCCCCAGCATTTT.

J is TRBJ2-1 and V is TRBV7-3; perhaps TRBD1 as D (6 bases). The germline CDR1 and CDR2 sequences are SGHTA and FQGTGA. The CDR3 spans 15 residues. Deletions cut 1 base from V and 9 bases from J, with 16 bases between. The CDR3 nucleotides read TGTGCCAGCAGCTTAATCCAGGGGCAATTTGGTGAGCAGTTCTTC. As protein: CASSLIQGQFGEQFF.

This clonotype turned up a few times. J is TRBJ1-2 and V is TRBV14; no firm D call. The V gene lost 6 bases and the J gene lost 7 bases, with 12 bases spanning the gap. The length of the CDR3 is 12 residues. The germline V gene encodes CDR1 SGHDN and CDR2 FVKESK. The CDR3 region is CASRYPGGGYTF. The CDR3 nucleotides read TGTGCCAGCAGGTACCCCGGTGGTGGCTACACCTTC.

V gene TRBV28 combines with J gene TRBJ2-2; no clear D. The CDR3 loop spans 16 amino acids. V lost 1 base and J lost 0, with 9 bases in between. Germline V gene data show CDR1 as MDHEN and CDR2 as SYDVKM. CDR3 loop: CASSLLRSANTGELFF. Here the CDR3 DNA reads TGTGCCAGCAGTTTATTGAGGTCCGCGAACACCGGGGAGCTGTTTTTT.

This clonotype appeared a few times. The CDR3 here is CASSPYHEQFF. The CDR3 nucleotides read TGTGCCAGCAGCCCATACCATGAGCAGTTCTTC. The J gene is TRBJ2-1, the V gene TRBV7-2, with D uncertain. V dropped 5 bases and J dropped 8 bases, with 7 bases sitting between them. The CDR3 loop spans 11 amino acids. Germline lookup yields CDR1 SGHTA and CDR2 FQGNSA.

Only a few counts were recorded for this clonotype. The chain carries TRBV6-2 or TRBV6-3 and TRBJ2-3, with D possibly being TRBD1 (8 bases). Trimming shortened V by 8 bases and J by 4 bases, and 13 bases separated the two germline ends. The CDR3 length is 13 residues. CDR1 is MNHEY and CDR2 is SVGEGT in the germline V gene. The CDR3 protein is CASRTGRADTQYF. The CDR3 region has the DNA TGTGCCAGCCGGACAGGGAGGGCAGATACGCAGTATTTT.

A few counts support this clonotype. The chain carries TRBV9 and TRBJ1-2, with 7 bases matching TRBD1. The length of the CDR3 is 15 residues. Germline values: CDR1 SGDLS, CDR2 YYNGEE. Germline trimming cut 0 bases from V and 5 bases from J; bases unmatched to any gene: 7. As DNA, the CDR3 is TGTGCCAGCAGCGTAGGCGGTTTGGGACAGTATGGCTACACCTTC. It codes for CASSVGGLGQYGYTF.

This clonotype was picked up many times. The gene calls are TRBV7-9 and TRBJ2-7, with D possibly TRBD1 on 6 matching bases. Per germline, CDR1 SEHNR and CDR2 FQNEAQ (reference sequence). The V end lost 1 base, the J end lost 4 bases, and 11 bases lay between the germline ends. The CDR3 is 14 residues long. This CDR3 reads CASSLGQGLYEQYF. CDR3 coding DNA: TGTGCCAGCAGCTTAGGGCAGGGGTTGTACGAGCAGTACTTC.

The gene calls are TRBV5-6 and TRBJ1-5; 10 nucleotides align to TRBD1. Germline lookup yields CDR1 SGHDT and CDR2 YYEEEE. V was clipped by 3 bases and J by 7 bases; unmatched bases: 4. The CDR3 contains 14 residues. CDR3 loop: CASSYWDRGQPQHF. CDR3 coding DNA: TGTGCCAGCAGCTACTGGGACAGGGGACAGCCCCAGCATTTT.

This clonotype was observed many times. V gene TRBV19 combines with J gene TRBJ2-4; TRBD1 might be the D (5 bases). This CDR3 is 13 amino acids long. Trimming removed 5 bases from V and 0 bases from J, with 5 bases in between. The germline CDR1 and CDR2 sequences are LNHDA and SQIVND (reference sequence). DNA of the CDR3: TGTGCCAGTAGTGACAGAGCCAAAAACATTCAGTACTTC. Translating gives CASSDRAKNIQYF.

J is TRBJ1-2 and V is TRBV7-2; D gene uncertain. Trimming took 7 bases from V and 2 from J, leaving 11 bases between them. The germline gives CDR1 SGHTA, CDR2 FQGNSA. CDR3 length: 13 residues. The CDR3: CASTLYANYGYTF. The CDR3 DNA is TGTGCCAGCACCCTCTACGCCAACTATGGCTACACCTTC.

This clonotype was found a few times. The V gene is TRBV5-6, the J gene TRBJ2-7, with a possible D match to TRBD1 (5 bases). The CDR3 length is 16 residues. V lost 0 bases to trimming and J lost 1 base, with 14 bases between them. CDR1 SGHDT and CDR2 YYEEEE come from the germline V gene. CDR3 residues: CASSLGRTLPSYEQYF. The CDR3 nucleotides are TGTGCCAGCAGCTTGGGACGGACACTTCCATCCTACGAGCAGTACTTC.

This clonotype was observed a handful of times. CDR3 region: CASSRESVTEAFF. CDR3 nucleotides: TGTGCCAGCAGTAGGGAGTCGGTCACTGAAGCTTTCTTT. The rearrangement uses TRBV6-4 and TRBJ1-1, with D uncertain. Trimming shortened V by 5 bases and J by 4 bases, and 11 bases separated the two germline ends. Germline values: CDR1 MRHNA, CDR2 SNTAGT. There are 13 residues in the CDR3.

The V and J genes are TRBV7-9 and TRBJ2-3, with D possibly TRBD2 on 6 matching bases. Germline lookup yields CDR1 SEHNR and CDR2 FQNEAQ (reference sequence). The CDR3 has 14 amino acids. V lost 5 bases, J lost 1 base, and 10 bases lay in between. CDR3 region: CASSPIAGTDTQYF. The CDR3 region has the DNA TGTGCCAGCAGCCCGATAGCGGGCACAGATACGCAGTATTTT.